One T cell receptor beta chain is described in this entry. This specimen comes from a study of blood T cell repertoires in COVID-19. TCRdb's copy holds only in-frame clones and misses some; the assay was immunoSEQ multiplex PCR. The data contain approximately 440,000 clones, 87% of them seen just once; the ten biggest clones take up under 0.75%. The TCR originated in a young woman who had recovered from COVID-19. Sequencing was done on a sample of PBMCs or T cells enriched from blood (not recorded which).

The CDR3 bases are TGTGCCAGCAGTAGGACAGGGGCGCCCCTTAATCAGCCCCAGCATTTT. Translation: CASSRTGAPLNQPQHF. This rearrangement joins TRBV2 to TRBJ1-5, with 9 bases aligning to TRBD1. Per germline, CDR1 SNHLY and CDR2 FYNNEI. The J segment lost 4 bases and the V segment lost 5 bases, leaving 9 bases of the junction unmatched. The CDR3 loop spans 16 amino acids.